The entry below gives a single TCR beta chain sequence along with its context. This entry belongs to a study of T-cell reconstitution after alpha-beta-depleted transplantation in children. Library preparation (for TCRbeta) was performed with unique molecular identifiers. TCRdb reanalysed the PCR reads using MiXCR and keeps one entry per CDR3 protein. The sample carries 450,000 to 600,000 distinct CDR3 sequences, roughly 33% recorded once. V lost 3 bases to trimming and J lost 0 bases, with 8 bases between them. The CDR3 spans 14 residues. The germline V gene encodes CDR1 KGHSH and CDR2 LQKENI. The specimen was PBMCs from the stem cell graft donor, collected from the stem cell graft. The source is a human donor who donated a stem cell graft to a child with aplastic anemia. The chain couples TRBV18 to TRBJ1-2; no definite D call. CDR3 sequence (DNA): TGTGCCAGCTCACCTGACACCGCTAACTATGGCTACACCTTC. Amino acids: CASSPDTANYGYTF.